This record looks at one T cell receptor (beta chain) sequence and its context. CDR3 size: 14 residues. Trimming stripped 3 bases from V and 3 bases from J, with 13 bases between. In germline, CDR1 is SGHNT, CDR2 YYREEE (reference sequence). Source study methods: Reference gene primer amplification gave nucleated cell count estimates. Data came from immunoSEQ multiplex PCR; TCRdb stores just in-frame clones and leaves some out. Clonal size and the V and J genes are those of that table, whereas D and trimming came from the DNA. Of about 300,000 clones in the sample, under 90% were seen once. The cohort comprised adults aged about 18 to 90 years residing in 20 to 30 US areas. The record originates from a study of blood T cell repertoires in COVID-19. Study in general: In each case, the material was cDNA or gDNA derived from T cells, B-cell-depleted T cells, or PBMCs.

Sample: PBMCs or T cells enriched from blood (not recorded which). The clonotype originates from a man aged 30 to 39 who had recovered from COVID-19. V usage is TRBV5-4 and J usage is TRBJ2-7; a possible D gene is TRBD1 (6 bases). CDR3 sequence reads: CASSSKTGLYEQYF. As DNA, the CDR3 is TGTGCCAGCAGCTCCAAGACAGGACTCTACGAGCAGTACTTC.